Presented here are 19 T cell receptor beta chains from one specimen sequenced in a study of early T cells in non-severe SARS-CoV-2 infection. In TCRdb, the 5' RACE reads were re-called with MiXCR into one record per CDR3 protein. Here the sample spans around 53,000 distinct CDR3 sequences, 12% being singletons. The sequencing here drew on whole blood, taken at baseline. These receptors were obtained from an adult who was a healthcare worker with PCR-confirmed SARS-CoV-2 infection or an uninfected control (not recorded which).

V and J are TRBV27 and TRBJ2-7; D perhaps matches TRBD2 (6 bases). Germline V gene data show CDR1 as MNHEY and CDR2 as SMNVEV (reference sequence). This CDR3 is built from 13 residues. V lost 5 bases and J lost 3, with 11 bases in between. Written as DNA, the CDR3 is TGTGCCAGCAGTAGGGAGGCCGACTACGAGCAGTACTTC. Residues: CASSREADYEQYF.

Only a few counts were recorded for this clonotype. The gene calls are TRBV6-1 and TRBJ2-1; D possibly corresponds to TRBD2 (5 bases). The germline V and J ends were trimmed by 7 bases and 9 bases, with 19 bases remaining between them. The CDR3 covers 14 residues. The germline CDR1 and CDR2 sequences are MNHNS and SASEGT. CDR3 DNA sequence: TGTGCCAGCAATCCCCGCGGGCCTCTTGGTGAGCAGTTCTTC. Its translation is CASNPRGPLGEQFF.

The sample holds a few counts of this clonotype. V gene TRBV7-9 combines with J gene TRBJ2-4; a weak D match, TRBD1 (5 bases). Trimming pared 0 bases from V and 3 bases from J, leaving 15 bases between. CDR3 size: 17 residues. Germline V gives CDR1 SEHNR, CDR2 FQNEAQ (reference sequence). The CDR3 nucleotides are TGTGCCAGCAGCTTAGCGTTGGTGGGGCTGGACAAAAACATTCAGTACTTC. It encodes CASSLALVGLDKNIQYF.

The chain has TRBV12-3 or TRBV12-4 and TRBJ2-7; 9 nucleotides line up with TRBD1. J gave up 2 bases and V 4 bases, and 6 bases lay outside the gene matches. The CDR3 consists of 15 residues. CDR3 region: CASSYGTGPPYEQYF. CDR3 bases: TGTGCCAGCAGTTACGGGACAGGGCCTCCCTACGAGCAGTACTTC.

The chain is built from TRBV4-3 and TRBJ1-4, with unresolved D. This CDR3 comprises 15 residues. Trimming took off 4 bases at V and 3 bases at J, with 12 bases between the two ends. The germline CDR1 and CDR2 sequences are LGHNA and YSLEER. The CDR3 DNA follows: TGCGCCAGCAGCCGGAGGGCGTTAGCTAATGAAAAACTGTTTTTT. The encoded protein is CASSRRALANEKLFF.

This clonotype was counted only a few times. This chain uses TRBV7-2 with TRBJ1-5; 7 positions agree with TRBD1. This CDR3 has 14 amino acids. The junction had 2 bases not matched to a gene; V was cut back by 5 bases and J by 1 base. Germline-derived CDR1 and CDR2 are SGHTA and FQGNSA. The DNA of the CDR3 is TGTGCCAGCAGCCCACAGGGGAGCAATCAGCCCCAGCATTTT. Its protein product is CASSPQGSNQPQHF.

This clonotype was detected a few times. The chain combines TRBV6-2 or TRBV6-3 with TRBJ2-1, with D maybe TRBD1 (5 bases). The CDR3 is 16 residues long. Germline V lookup: CDR1 MNHEY, CDR2 SVGEGT. Trimming took 5 bases from V and 0 from J, leaving 14 bases between them. CDR3 nucleotide sequence: TGTGCCAGCAGTCCCAAGGGGCGGTACTCCTACAATGAGCAGTTCTTC. It is translated as CASSPKGRYSYNEQFF.

J is TRBJ2-1 and V is TRBV11-2, with D uncertain. Germline loops: CDR1 SGHAT, CDR2 FQNNGV. V lost 5 bases and J lost 0, with 11 bases in between. This CDR3 spans 15 amino acids. CDR3 coding DNA: TGTGCCAGCAGCCCGAGACGGAGCTCCTACAATGAGCAGTTCTTC. Protein product: CASSPRRSSYNEQFF.

This clonotype appeared a few times. The V gene is TRBV9, the J gene TRBJ2-3; D is unclear. The CDR3 has 16 amino acids. Germline V CDR1 and CDR2: SGDLS, YYNGEE. Trimming stripped 0 bases from V and 1 base from J, with 12 bases between. CDR3 DNA: TGTGCCAGCAGCGTAGGGGAAGTCCGGGGCACAGATACGCAGTATTTT. This translates into CASSVGEVRGTDTQYF. Full variable domain (rest looked up from reference TRBV9 and TRBJ2-3): DSGVTQTPKHLITATGQRVTLRCSPRSGDLSVYWYQQSLDQGLQFLIQYYNGEERAKGNILERFSAQQFPDLHSELNLSSLELGDSALYFCASSVGEVRGTDTQYFGPGTRLTVL.

The V and J genes are TRBV5-4 and TRBJ2-7, with 7 bases that match TRBD2. CDR3 size: 15 residues. J gave up 3 bases and V 2 bases, and 8 bases lay outside the gene matches. The germline gives CDR1 SGHNT, CDR2 YYREEE (reference sequence). Written as DNA, the CDR3 is TGTGCCAGCAGCTTCGCGGGGAGCGGGAACTACGAGCAGTACTTC. Translating gives CASSFAGSGNYEQYF.

J is TRBJ1-2 and V is TRBV29-1, with unresolved D. Trimming pared 1 base from V and 5 bases from J, leaving 8 bases between. Germline CDR1 and CDR2: SQVTM and ANQGSEA. This CDR3 region has 12 residues. CDR3 loop: CSVEGVSYGYTF. The CDR3 coding sequence is TGCAGCGTTGAAGGAGTTTCTTATGGCTACACCTTC.

There are many counts of this clonotype. DNA of the CDR3: TGTGCCACCCTACCGGGGGTAGCTAGCGGTTTCACAGATACGCAGTATTTT. Translating gives CATLPGVASGFTDTQYF. V usage is TRBV10-3 and J usage is TRBJ2-3; 7 nucleotides agree with TRBD2. CDR3 size: 17 residues. Germline V gene sequence: CDR1 ENHRY, CDR2 SYGVKD. Losses at the gene ends were 10 bases for V and 2 bases for J; bases not matched to a gene: 18.

This clonotype was found once. The rearrangement links TRBV4-2 to TRBJ1-1, with 8 bases fitting TRBD1. The CDR3 contains 16 residues. Trimming at V came to 4 bases and at J to 4 bases, leaving 11 bases not matched to a gene. The V gene's germline CDR1 is LGHNA and CDR2 YNFKEQ. The DNA of the CDR3 is TGTGCCAGCAGCCCGTCTCATGGAACAGGGGGCACTGAAGCTTTCTTT. Its protein is CASSPSHGTGGTEAFF.

The J gene is TRBJ2-5, the V gene TRBV12-3 or TRBV12-4, with 8 positions matching TRBD2. The CDR3 is 16 amino acids. V dropped 7 bases and J dropped 3; count of bases not matched to a gene: 13. CDR3 in DNA: TGTGCCAGCACCCTTAGCGCCGGGAGGGCCAAAGAGACCCAGTACTTC. It is translated as CASTLSAGRAKETQYF.

In this sample, this clonotype turned up a few times. J is TRBJ2-7 and V is TRBV18, with 13 bases that match TRBD2. The length of the CDR3 is 13 residues. Germline trimming cut 4 bases from V and 7 bases from J; bases unmatched to any gene: 1. The germline gives CDR1 KGHSH, CDR2 LQKENI. The CDR3 sequence: CASSQGLAGEQYF. The CDR3 nucleotides read TGTGCCAGCTCACAGGGACTAGCGGGGGAGCAGTACTTC. The full variable domain, its missing parts supplied by reference TRBV18 and TRBJ2-7, is NAGVMQNPRHLVRRRGQEARLRCSPMKGHSHVYWYRQLPEEGLKFMVYLQKENIIDESGMPKERFSAEFPKEGPSILRIQQVVRGDSAAYFCASSQGLAGEQYFGPGTRLTVT.

The chain is built from TRBV7-9 and TRBJ1-4; possible D gene TRBD1, 6 bases. V shed 5 bases and J shed 8 bases, with 21 bases lying between them. This CDR3 contains 16 residues. Germline V CDR1 and CDR2: SEHNR, FQNEAQ (reference sequence). The CDR3 bases are TGTGCCAGCAGCCACAACCTCTGGGGGCGCCGGGAAAAACTGTTTTTT. As protein: CASSHNLWGRREKLFF.

At least ten counts were recorded for this clonotype. The chain links TRBV11-2 to TRBJ2-7; 7 bases are a match to TRBD1. V dropped 4 bases and J dropped 3; count of bases not matched to a gene: 12. The CDR3 covers 16 residues. Germline V gene sequence: CDR1 SGHAT, CDR2 FQNNGV. CDR3: CASSYQGVPAFYEQYF. The CDR3 region has the DNA TGTGCCAGCAGCTACCAGGGGGTACCCGCTTTCTACGAGCAGTACTTC. The full variable domain, in which reference TRBV11-2 and TRBJ2-7 provide the parts outside the CDR3, is EAGVAQSPRYKIIEKRQSVAFWCNPISGHATLYWYQQILGQGPKLLIQFQNNGVVDDSQLPKDRFSAERLKGVDSTLKIQPAKLEDSAVYLCASSYQGVPAFYEQYFGPGTRLTVT.

This clonotype appeared a few times. DNA for the CDR3: TGTGCCATCAGGGGCACAGGGGGCTGGACAGATACGCAGTATTTT. Residues: CAIRGTGGWTDTQYF. This chain connects TRBV10-3 to TRBJ2-3; TRBD1 matches 9 bases. Germline assignment: CDR1 ENHRY and CDR2 SYGVKD. Trimming removed 6 bases from V and 3 bases from J; junction bases left unmatched: 7. This CDR3 is built from 15 residues.

In its sample, this clonotype was seen a few times. The chain carries TRBV12-3 or TRBV12-4 and TRBJ1-6; 7 positions match TRBD1. With 3 bases clipped from V and 10 bases from J, the junction kept 12 bases outside the gene matches. This CDR3 has 16 residues. The CDR3 region has the DNA TGTGCCAGCAGTTTCGGGCAGGGGGTGACCCAATCACCCCTCCACTTT. Its protein is CASSFGQGVTQSPLHF.